The TCR beta chain described here comes from a study of blood T cell repertoires in COVID-19 (dated by TCRdb to 2018 to 2020). Regarding the research as a whole: Samples covering the acute and convalescent phases of COVID-19 were provided by collaborators in the United States, Italy and Spain. The material from the prospective study consisted of cDNA or gDNA derived from T cells, B-cell-depleted T cells, or PBMCs. Where available, HLA class I and class II types were obtained from metadata supplied by the sample provider rather than from assay-based typing. A de-identified subject ID, COVID-19 status, age in years and sex were almost always included in the sample metadata. Samples came from the ongoing ImmuneRACE study (first 160 participants) plus 1,254 subjects from 6 global collaborators. Subjects who had been exposed to COVID-19, were actively infected with it, or had recovered from it provided the deeply sampled blood TCRbeta repertoires that made up the dataset. A freely available public database, intended as a resource for researchers studying the immune response to SARS-CoV-2, is where the repertoires were released. Study-wide conclusions, independent of this receptor: The amount of clinical and demographic metadata varied by source and participant and was provided uncurated.

TCRbeta CDR3 regions were amplified from genomic DNA by means of the immunoSEQ Assay, a bias-controlled multiplex PCR. The paper's processing steps were these. The number of nucleated cells in each sample was estimated from the amplification of reference gene primers within the assay. Sequence reads were collapsed and filtered to measure the absolute abundance of every unique TCRbeta CDR3 rearrangement. For each sample, productive Simpson clonality was calculated as the square root of Simpson's diversity index across productive rearrangements. Held by TCRdb, this immuneACCESS table contains in-frame sequences only and omits some clones. Under half of the omission traces to an unresolved V gene where checked; the cause of the rest is unknown. V and J calls and clone size are those listed in that table; D and trimming were worked out from the DNA. The sample has a few hundred thousand clones on record, roughly 88% of them singletons. The ten largest account for roughly 10% of the sample.

About this clone: What this receptor recognizes is not known. No much larger clone exists at a distance of one base, and base qualities are not known.

In Seattle, one collaborating source enrolled patients while the infection was active and tracked those patients longitudinally over the course of disease. The collaborating institutions used their own protocols to collect whole blood in K2EDTA tubes. For TCRbeta analysis, collaborators shipped samples as frozen whole blood, isolated PBMCs, or DNA extracted from either of those sample types. As encoded in the germline V gene (reference sequence), CDR1 is SEHNR while CDR2 is FQNEAQ. The germline ends are 7 bases apart after V is trimmed by 1 base and J by 7 bases. Measured from the cysteine to the phenylalanine, the CDR3 is 12 residues long. The retained sequence is limited to the CDR3, 36 bases, with the frame set at the first base.

The sample consisted of peripheral blood. The TCR comes from a woman aged 70-85 years with COVID-19, enrolled during active disease. The V and J genes are TRBV7-9 and TRBJ1-1; no D gene is confidently identified. The CDR3 region reads CASSLGGDEAFF. The DNA is as follows: TGTGCCAGCAGCTTAGGGGGAGATGAAGCTTTCTTT.